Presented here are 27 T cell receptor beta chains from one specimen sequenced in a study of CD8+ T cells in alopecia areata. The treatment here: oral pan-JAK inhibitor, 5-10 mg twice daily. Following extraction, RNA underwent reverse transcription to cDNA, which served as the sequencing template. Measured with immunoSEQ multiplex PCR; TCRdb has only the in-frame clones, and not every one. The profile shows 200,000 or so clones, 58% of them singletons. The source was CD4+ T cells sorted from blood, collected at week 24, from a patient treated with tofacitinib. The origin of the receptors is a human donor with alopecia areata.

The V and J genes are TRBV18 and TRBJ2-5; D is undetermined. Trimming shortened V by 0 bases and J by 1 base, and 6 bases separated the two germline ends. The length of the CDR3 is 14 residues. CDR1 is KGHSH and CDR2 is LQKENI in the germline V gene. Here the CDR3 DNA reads TGTGCCAGCTCACCACCGGTATCCCAAGAGACCCAGTACTTC. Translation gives CASSPPVSQETQYF.

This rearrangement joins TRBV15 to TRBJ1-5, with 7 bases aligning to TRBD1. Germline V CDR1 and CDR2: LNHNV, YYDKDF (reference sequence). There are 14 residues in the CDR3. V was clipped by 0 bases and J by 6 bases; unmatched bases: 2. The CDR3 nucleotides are TGTGCCACCAGCAGAGACAGGGACAGTCAGCCCCAGCATTTT. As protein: CATSRDRDSQPQHF.

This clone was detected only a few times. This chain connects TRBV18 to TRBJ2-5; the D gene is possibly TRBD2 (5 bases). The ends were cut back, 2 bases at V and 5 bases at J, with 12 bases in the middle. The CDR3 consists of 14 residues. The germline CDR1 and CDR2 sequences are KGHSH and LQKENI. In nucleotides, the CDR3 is TGTGCCAGCTCACCAGTGGCGGGTCCCGAGACCCAGTACTTC. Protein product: CASSPVAGPETQYF.

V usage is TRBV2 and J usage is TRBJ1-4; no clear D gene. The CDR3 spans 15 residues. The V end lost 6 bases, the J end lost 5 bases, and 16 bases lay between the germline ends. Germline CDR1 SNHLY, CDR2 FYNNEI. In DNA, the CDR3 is TGTGCCAGCAGCCCCATCCAAGGCACAAATGAAAAACTGTTTTTT. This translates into CASSPIQGTNEKLFF. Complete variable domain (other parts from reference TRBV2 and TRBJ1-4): EPEVTQTPSHQVTQMGQEVILRCVPISNHLYFYWYRQILGQKVEFLVSFYNNEISEKSEIFDDQFSVERPDGSNFTLKIRSTKLEDSAMYFCASSPIQGTNEKLFFGSGTQLSVL.

The CDR3 nucleotides read TGTGCCAGCAGCGTAGATACAGGGGGCGGGAACACTGAAGCTTTCTTT. Its translation: CASSVDTGGGNTEAFF. The gene calls are TRBV9 and TRBJ1-1; 9 nucleotides agree with TRBD1. Germline values: CDR1 SGDLS, CDR2 YYNGEE. Trimming removed 0 bases from V and 1 base from J; junction bases left unmatched: 4. This CDR3 is built from 16 residues.

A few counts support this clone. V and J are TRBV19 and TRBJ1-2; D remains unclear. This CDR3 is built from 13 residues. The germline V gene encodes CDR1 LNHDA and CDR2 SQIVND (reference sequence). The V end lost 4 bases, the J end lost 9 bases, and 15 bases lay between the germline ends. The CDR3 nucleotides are TGTGCCAGTAGTACGTCAGAGGAAGGCAGCTACACCTTC. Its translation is CASSTSEEGSYTF.

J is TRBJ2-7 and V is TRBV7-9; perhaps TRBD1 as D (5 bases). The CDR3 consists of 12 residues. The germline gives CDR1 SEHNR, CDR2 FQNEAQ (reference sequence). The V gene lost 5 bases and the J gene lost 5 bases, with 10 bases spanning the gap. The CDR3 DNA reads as TGTGCCAGCAGCGTCGACAGAAACGAGCAGTACTTC. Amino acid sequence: CASSVDRNEQYF.

The CDR3 here is CASRSTSLGHEQYF. CDR3 DNA: TGCGCCAGCAGATCCACTAGTTTAGGGCACGAGCAGTACTTC. This rearrangement joins TRBV5-1 to TRBJ2-7; D is perhaps TRBD2 (5 bases). CDR3 size: 14 residues. V lost 5 bases, J lost 5 bases, and 17 bases lay in between. In germline, CDR1 is SGHRS, CDR2 YFSETQ.

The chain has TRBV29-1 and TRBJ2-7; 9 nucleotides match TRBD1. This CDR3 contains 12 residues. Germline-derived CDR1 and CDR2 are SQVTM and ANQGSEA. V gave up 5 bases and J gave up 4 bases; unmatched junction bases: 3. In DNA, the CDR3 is TGCAGCGTTCTACAGGGGGCTTACGAGCAGTACTTC. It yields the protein CSVLQGAYEQYF.

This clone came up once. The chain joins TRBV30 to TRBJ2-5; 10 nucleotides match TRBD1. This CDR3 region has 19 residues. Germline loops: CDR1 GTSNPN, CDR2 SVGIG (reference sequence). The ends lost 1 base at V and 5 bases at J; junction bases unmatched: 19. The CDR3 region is CAWSASGTGVMSMGETQYF. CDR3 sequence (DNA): TGTGCCTGGAGTGCGTCCGGGACAGGGGTAATGTCAATGGGGGAGACCCAGTACTTC.

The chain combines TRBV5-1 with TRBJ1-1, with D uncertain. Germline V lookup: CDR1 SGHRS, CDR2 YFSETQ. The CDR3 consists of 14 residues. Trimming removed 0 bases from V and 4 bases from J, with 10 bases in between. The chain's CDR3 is CASSLDDPATEAFF. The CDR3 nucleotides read TGCGCCAGCAGCTTGGACGATCCCGCCACTGAAGCTTTCTTT.

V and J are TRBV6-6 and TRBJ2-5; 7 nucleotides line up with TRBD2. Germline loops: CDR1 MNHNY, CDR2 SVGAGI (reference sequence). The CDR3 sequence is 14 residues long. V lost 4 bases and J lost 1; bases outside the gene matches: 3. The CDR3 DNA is TGTGCCAGCAGTTCGCGGGGGTCCCAAGAGACCCAGTACTTC. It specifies CASSSRGSQETQYF.

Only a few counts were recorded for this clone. The CDR3 spells CASSQVGTGELFF. CDR3 bases: TGTGCCAGCAGCCAAGTAGGCACCGGGGAGCTGTTTTTT. The rearrangement joins TRBV14 to TRBJ2-2; no clear D. Germline lookup yields CDR1 SGHDN and CDR2 FVKESK. V was shortened by 1 base and J by 4 bases, with 4 bases between the two germline ends. The CDR3 loop spans 13 amino acids.

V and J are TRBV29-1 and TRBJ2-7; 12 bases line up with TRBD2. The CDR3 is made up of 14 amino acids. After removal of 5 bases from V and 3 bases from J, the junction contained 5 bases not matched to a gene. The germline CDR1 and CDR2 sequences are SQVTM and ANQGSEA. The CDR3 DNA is TGCAGCGTTTCTCGGACTAGCGGGAACTACGAGCAGTACTTC. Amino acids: CSVSRTSGNYEQYF.

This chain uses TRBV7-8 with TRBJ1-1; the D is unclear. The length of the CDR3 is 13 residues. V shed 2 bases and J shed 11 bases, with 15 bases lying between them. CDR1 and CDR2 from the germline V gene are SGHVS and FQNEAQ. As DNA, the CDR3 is TGTGCCAGCAGCTTACGGACTTCTGCGGGCGCTTTCTTT. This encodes CASSLRTSAGAFF.

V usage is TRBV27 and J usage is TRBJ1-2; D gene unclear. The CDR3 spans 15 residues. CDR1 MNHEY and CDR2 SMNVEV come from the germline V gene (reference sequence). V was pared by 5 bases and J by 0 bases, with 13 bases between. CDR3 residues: CASSTTRITNYGYTF. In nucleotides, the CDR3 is TGTGCCAGCAGTACCACCAGGATTACTAACTATGGCTACACCTTC.

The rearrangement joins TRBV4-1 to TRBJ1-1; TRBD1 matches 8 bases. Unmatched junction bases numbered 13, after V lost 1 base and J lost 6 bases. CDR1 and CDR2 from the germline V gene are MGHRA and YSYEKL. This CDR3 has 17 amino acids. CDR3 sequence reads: CASSQGGLKDRDAEAFF. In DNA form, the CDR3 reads TGCGCCAGCAGCCAAGGGGGGCTTAAGGACAGGGATGCTGAAGCTTTCTTT.

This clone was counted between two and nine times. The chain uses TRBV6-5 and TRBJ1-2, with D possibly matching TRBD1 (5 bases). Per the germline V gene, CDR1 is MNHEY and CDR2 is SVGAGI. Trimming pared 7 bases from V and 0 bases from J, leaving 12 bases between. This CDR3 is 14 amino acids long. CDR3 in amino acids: CASTLGASNYGYTF. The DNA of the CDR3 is TGTGCCAGCACCCTCGGGGCTTCTAACTATGGCTACACCTTC.

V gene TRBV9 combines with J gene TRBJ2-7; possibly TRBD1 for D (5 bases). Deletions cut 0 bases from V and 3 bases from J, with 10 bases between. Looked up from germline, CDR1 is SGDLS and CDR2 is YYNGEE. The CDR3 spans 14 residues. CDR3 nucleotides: TGTGCCAGCAGCGTAGGGCAGGGCCACTACGAGCAGTACTTC. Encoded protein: CASSVGQGHYEQYF.

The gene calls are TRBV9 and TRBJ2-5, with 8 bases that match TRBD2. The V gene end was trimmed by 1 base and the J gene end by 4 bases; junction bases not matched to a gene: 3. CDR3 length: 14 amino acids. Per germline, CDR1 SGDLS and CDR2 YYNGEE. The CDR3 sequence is CASSVSSGPETQYF. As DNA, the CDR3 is TGTGCCAGCAGCGTATCTAGCGGGCCAGAGACCCAGTACTTC.

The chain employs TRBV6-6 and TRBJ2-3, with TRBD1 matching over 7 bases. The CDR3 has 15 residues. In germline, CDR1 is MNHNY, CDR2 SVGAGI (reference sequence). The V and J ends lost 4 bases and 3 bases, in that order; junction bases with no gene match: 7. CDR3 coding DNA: TGTGCCAGCAGTTTAAGACAGGGAGAGACAGATACGCAGTATTTT. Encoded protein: CASSLRQGETDTQYF.

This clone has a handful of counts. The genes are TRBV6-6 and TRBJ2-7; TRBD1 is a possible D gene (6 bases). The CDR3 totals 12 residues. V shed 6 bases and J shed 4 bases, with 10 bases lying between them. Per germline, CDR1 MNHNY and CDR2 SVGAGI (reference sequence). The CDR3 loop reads CASSKGQYEQYF. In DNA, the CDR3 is TGTGCCAGCAGCAAGGGACAATACGAGCAGTACTTC.

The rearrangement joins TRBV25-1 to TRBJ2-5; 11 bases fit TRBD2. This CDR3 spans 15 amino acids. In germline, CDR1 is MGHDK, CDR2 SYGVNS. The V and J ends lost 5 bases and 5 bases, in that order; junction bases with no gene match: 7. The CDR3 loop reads CASSPGLAEWETQYF. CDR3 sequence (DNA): TGTGCCAGCAGTCCGGGACTAGCGGAGTGGGAGACCCAGTACTTC.

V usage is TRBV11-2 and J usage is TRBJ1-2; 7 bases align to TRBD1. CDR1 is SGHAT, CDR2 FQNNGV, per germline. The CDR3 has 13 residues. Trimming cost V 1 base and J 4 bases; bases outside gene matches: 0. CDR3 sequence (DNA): TGTGCCAGCAGCTTAGCAGGGGGCTATGGCTACACCTTC. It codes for CASSLAGGYGYTF.

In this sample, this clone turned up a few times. The CDR3 bases are TGTGCCAGCAGAGTAGCGGGGGGGCTCCAAGAGACCCAGTACTTC. Translated, it gives CASRVAGGLQETQYF. The genes are TRBV25-1 and TRBJ2-5; 11 positions agree with TRBD2. Trimming cost V 6 bases and J 1 base; bases outside gene matches: 4. Germline V gene sequence: CDR1 MGHDK, CDR2 SYGVNS. The CDR3 covers 15 residues.

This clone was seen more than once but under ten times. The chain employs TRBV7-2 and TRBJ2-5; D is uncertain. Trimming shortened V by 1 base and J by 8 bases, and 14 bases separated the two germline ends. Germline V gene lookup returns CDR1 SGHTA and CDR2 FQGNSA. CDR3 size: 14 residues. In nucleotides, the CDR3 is TGTGCCAGCAGCTTAGAAATCTCTCCAGTAACCCAGTACTTC. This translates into CASSLEISPVTQYF.

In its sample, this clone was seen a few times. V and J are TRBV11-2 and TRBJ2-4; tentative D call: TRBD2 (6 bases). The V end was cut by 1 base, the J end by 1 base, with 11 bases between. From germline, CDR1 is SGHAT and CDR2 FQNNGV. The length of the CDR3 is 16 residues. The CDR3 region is CASSLGAGTAKNIQYF. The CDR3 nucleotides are TGTGCCAGCAGCTTAGGTGCGGGAACGGCCAAAAACATTCAGTACTTC.